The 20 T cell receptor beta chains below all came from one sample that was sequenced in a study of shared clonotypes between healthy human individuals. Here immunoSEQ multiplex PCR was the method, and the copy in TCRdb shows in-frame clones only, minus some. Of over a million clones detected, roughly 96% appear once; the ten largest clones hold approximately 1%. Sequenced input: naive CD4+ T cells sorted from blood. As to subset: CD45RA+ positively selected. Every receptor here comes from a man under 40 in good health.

CDR3 DNA: TGTGCCACCAGGGGGGACAGGCCCCTCTATGGCTACACCTTC. Encoded protein: CATRGDRPLYGYTF. The chain links TRBV15 to TRBJ1-2, with TRBD1 identical over 8 bases. Losses at the gene ends were 6 bases for V and 4 bases for J; bases not matched to a gene: 7. The CDR3 has 14 residues. Germline CDR1 is LNHNV and CDR2 is YYDKDF (reference sequence).

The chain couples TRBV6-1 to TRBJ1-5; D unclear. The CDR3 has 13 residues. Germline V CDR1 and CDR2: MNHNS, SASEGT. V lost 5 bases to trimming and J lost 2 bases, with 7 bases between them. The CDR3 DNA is TGTGCCAGCAGTTGGCAGGGCAATCAGCCCCAGCATTTT. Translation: CASSWQGNQPQHF.

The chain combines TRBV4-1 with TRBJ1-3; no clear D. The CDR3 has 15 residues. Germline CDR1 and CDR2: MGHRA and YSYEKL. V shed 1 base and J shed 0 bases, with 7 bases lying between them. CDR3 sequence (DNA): TGCGCCAGCAGCCAAGGTACCCTCTCTGGAAACACCATATATTTT. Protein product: CASSQGTLSGNTIYF.

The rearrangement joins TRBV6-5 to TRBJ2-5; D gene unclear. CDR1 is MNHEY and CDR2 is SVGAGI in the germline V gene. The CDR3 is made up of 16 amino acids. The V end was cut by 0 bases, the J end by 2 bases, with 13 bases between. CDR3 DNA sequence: TGTGCCAGCAGTTACTCGCCATACACCTTTCAAGAGACCCAGTACTTC. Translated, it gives CASSYSPYTFQETQYF.

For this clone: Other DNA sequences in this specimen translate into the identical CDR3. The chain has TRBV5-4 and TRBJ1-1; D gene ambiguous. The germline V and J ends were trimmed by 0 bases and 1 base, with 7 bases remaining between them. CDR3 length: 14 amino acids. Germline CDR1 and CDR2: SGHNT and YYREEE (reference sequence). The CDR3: CASSLVDPNTEAFF. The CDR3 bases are TGTGCCAGCAGCTTGGTTGACCCGAACACTGAAGCTTTCTTT.

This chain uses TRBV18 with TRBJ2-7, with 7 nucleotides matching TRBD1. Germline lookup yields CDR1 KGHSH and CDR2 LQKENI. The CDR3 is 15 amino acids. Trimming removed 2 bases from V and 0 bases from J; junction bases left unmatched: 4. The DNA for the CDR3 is TGTGCCAGCTCACCAGGACAGGCGGACTCCTACGAGCAGTACTTC. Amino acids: CASSPGQADSYEQYF.

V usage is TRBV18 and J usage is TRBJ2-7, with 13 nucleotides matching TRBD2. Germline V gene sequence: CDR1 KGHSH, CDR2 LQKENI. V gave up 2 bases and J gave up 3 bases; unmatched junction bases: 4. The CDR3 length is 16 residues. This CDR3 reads CASSPTGLAGVYEQYF. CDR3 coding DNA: TGTGCCAGCTCACCAACCGGACTAGCGGGAGTCTACGAGCAGTACTTC.

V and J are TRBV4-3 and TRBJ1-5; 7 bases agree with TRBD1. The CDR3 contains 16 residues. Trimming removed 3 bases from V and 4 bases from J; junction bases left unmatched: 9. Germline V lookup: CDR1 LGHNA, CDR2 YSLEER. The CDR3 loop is CASSHGGQVRNQPQHF. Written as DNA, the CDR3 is TGCGCCAGCAGCCACGGCGGACAGGTCAGGAATCAGCCCCAGCATTTT.

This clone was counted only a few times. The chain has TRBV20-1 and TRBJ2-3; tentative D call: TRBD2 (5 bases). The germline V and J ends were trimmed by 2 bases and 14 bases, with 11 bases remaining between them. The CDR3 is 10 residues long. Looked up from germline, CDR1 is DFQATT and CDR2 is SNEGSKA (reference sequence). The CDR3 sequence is CSARSAGVYF. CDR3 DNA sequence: TGCAGTGCTAGATCCGCCGGGGTGTATTTT.

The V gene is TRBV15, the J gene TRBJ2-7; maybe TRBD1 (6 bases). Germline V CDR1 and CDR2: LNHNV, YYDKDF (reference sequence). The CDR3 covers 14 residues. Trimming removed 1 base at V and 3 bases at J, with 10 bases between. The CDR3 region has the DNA TGTGCCACCAGCAGAGGGAACAGGGTCTACGAGCAGTACTTC. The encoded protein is CATSRGNRVYEQYF.

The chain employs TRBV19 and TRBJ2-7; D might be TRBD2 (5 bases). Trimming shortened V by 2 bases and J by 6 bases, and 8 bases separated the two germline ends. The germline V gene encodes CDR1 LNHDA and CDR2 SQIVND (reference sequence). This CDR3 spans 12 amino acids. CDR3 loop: CASSIIAGEQYF. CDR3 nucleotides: TGTGCCAGTAGTATAATCGCGGGCGAGCAGTACTTC. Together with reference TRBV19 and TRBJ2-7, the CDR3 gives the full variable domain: DGGITQSPKYLFRKEGQNVTLSCEQNLNHDAMYWYRQDPGQGLRLIYYSQIVNDFQKGDIAEGYSVSREKKESFPLTVTSAQKNPTAFYLCASSIIAGEQYFGPGTRLTVT.

The CDR3 here is CSVTASGNTIYF. For the CDR3, the DNA is TGCAGCGTGACAGCCTCTGGAAACACCATATATTTT. V and J are TRBV29-1 and TRBJ1-3; D might be TRBD1 (5 bases). The CDR3 spans 12 residues. CDR1 is SQVTM and CDR2 is ANQGSEA in the germline V gene. V lost 6 bases, J lost 0 bases, and 6 bases lay in between.

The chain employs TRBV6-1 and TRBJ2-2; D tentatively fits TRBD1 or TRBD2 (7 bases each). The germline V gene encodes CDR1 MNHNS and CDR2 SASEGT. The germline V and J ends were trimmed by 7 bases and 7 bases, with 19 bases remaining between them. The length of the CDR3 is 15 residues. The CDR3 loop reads CASIPRGGSVGELFF. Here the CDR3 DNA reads TGTGCCAGCATCCCCAGGGGGGGGTCGGTCGGGGAGCTGTTTTTT.

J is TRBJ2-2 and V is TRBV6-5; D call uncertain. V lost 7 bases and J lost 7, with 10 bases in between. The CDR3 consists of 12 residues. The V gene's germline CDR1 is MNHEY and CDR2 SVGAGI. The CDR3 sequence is CASKGPGGELFF. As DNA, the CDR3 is TGTGCCAGCAAGGGCCCTGGCGGGGAGCTGTTTTTT.

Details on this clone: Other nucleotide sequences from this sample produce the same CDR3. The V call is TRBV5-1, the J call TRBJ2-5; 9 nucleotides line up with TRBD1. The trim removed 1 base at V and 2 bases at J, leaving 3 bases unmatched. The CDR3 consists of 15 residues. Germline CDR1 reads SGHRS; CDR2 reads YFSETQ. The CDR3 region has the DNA TGCGCCAGCAGCTTGACCGGGACAGGGCAAGAGACCCAGTACTTC. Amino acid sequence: CASSLTGTGQETQYF.

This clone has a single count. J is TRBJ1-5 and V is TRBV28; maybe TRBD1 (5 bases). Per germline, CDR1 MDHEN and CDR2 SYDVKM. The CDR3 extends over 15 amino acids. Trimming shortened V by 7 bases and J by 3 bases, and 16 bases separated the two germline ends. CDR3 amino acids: CASKTGVRDNQPQHF. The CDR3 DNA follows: TGTGCCAGCAAGACGGGGGTGCGGGACAATCAGCCCCAGCATTTT.

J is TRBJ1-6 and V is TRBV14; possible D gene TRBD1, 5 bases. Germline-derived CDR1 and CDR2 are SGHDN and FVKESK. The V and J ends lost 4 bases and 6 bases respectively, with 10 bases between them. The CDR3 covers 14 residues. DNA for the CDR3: TGTGCCAGCAGCCCGGCGACAGTTAATTCACCCCTCCACTTT. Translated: CASSPATVNSPLHF.

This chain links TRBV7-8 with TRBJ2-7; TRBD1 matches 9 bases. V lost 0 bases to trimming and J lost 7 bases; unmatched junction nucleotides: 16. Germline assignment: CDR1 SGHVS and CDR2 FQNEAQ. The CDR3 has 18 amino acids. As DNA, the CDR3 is TGTGCCAGCAGCTTAGCTAGGGGGGGACAGGGCACCTCTCAGGAGCAGTACTTC. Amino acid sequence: CASSLARGGQGTSQEQYF.

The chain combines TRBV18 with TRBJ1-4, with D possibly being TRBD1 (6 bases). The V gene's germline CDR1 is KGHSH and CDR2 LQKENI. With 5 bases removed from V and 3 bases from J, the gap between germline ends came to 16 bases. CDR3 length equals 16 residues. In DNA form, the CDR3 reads TGTGCCAGCTCAGTCAACAGGGCGCGGTCTAATGAAAAACTGTTTTTT. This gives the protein CASSVNRARSNEKLFF.

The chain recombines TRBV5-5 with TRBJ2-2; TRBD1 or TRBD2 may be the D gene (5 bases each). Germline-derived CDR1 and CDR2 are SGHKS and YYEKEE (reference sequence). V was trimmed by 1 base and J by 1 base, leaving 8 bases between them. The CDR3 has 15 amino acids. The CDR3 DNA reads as TGTGCCAGCAGCTTGAGGGGAGAGAACACCGGGGAGCTGTTTTTT. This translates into CASSLRGENTGELFF.